Presented here are 4 T cell receptor beta chains from one specimen sequenced in a study of T-cell memory formation after mild COVID-19. Using its own MiXCR run on the 5' RACE reads, TCRdb lists one record per CDR3 protein. This table holds approximately 260,000 distinct CDR3 sequences, 16% found once. What was sequenced was PBMCs or a T cell subset sorted from them (not recorded which). The receptors shown here come from a young man who had mild COVID-19 (a few samples of this study predate the infection). Cell type and time point are not known.

This clonotype has a handful of counts. The chain is built from TRBV12-3 or TRBV12-4 and TRBJ2-7, with 10 positions matching TRBD1. V lost 5 bases, J lost 3 bases, and 7 bases stayed unmatched. CDR3 length: 15 amino acids. In DNA form, the CDR3 reads TGTGCCAGCAGTCGGGACAGGGGCCGTTTCTACGAGCAGTACTTC. This gives the protein CASSRDRGRFYEQYF.

The chain uses TRBV5-6 and TRBJ2-1; weak D call: TRBD2 (6 bases). Germline lookup yields CDR1 SGHDT and CDR2 YYEEEE. CDR3 length equals 16 residues. Between the trimmed V and J ends, which lost 2 bases and 3 bases, there was a span of 15 bases. The CDR3 sequence is CASSFRSSGYYNEQFF. Here the CDR3 DNA reads TGTGCCAGCAGCTTCCGGTCAAGCGGGTACTACAATGAGCAGTTCTTC.

The chain carries TRBV20-1 and TRBJ2-2; the match to TRBD2 covers 7 bases. V lost 7 bases, J lost 2 bases, and 13 bases stayed unmatched. Per germline, CDR1 DFQATT and CDR2 SNEGSKA (reference sequence). The CDR3 contains 16 residues. This chain's CDR3 is CSVRRGGPSNTGELFF. Written as DNA, the CDR3 is TGCAGTGTTCGCCGCGGGGGTCCCTCTAACACCGGGGAGCTGTTTTTT.

The rearrangement joins TRBV9 to TRBJ1-1, with no clear D. Germline V CDR1 and CDR2: SGDLS, YYNGEE. V was cut by 4 bases and J by 2 bases, with 9 bases left in between. The CDR3 has 13 amino acids. The DNA for the CDR3 is TGTGCCAGCAGCAGTAATAGTAACACTGAAGCTTTCTTT. It encodes CASSSNSNTEAFF. Together with reference TRBV9 and TRBJ1-1, the CDR3 gives the full variable domain: DSGVTQTPKHLITATGQRVTLRCSPRSGDLSVYWYQQSLDQGLQFLIQYYNGEERAKGNILERFSAQQFPDLHSELNLSSLELGDSALYFCASSSNSNTEAFFGQGTRLTVV.